This TCR beta chain was captured by sequencing in a study of T cells in Graves' hyperthyroidism and ophthalmopathy. Germline CDR1 is SQVTM and CDR2 is ANQGSEA. The CDR3 consists of 12 residues. V shed 8 bases and J shed 2 bases, with 12 bases lying between them. Newly diagnosed hyperthyroidism patients aged 18 to 65 years had disease lasting under 2 months. Uncontrolled infection, other autoimmune disease, pregnancy or lactation led to exclusion. Fresh peripheral blood, around 9.2 ml of it, supplied the PBMCs. Regions amplified from RNA transcripts were the TCR beta CDR3 regions. RT-PCR in the first round (using the HTBI primer set) targeted the TCR CDR3. TCRdb itself ran the multiplex PCR reads through MiXCR, one entry per CDR3 protein. The table lists around 720,000 distinct CDR3 sequences, about a third of them singletons.

Sequencing input: blood. The TCR sequence derives from a woman between 40 and 50 years old with Graves' hyperthyroidism. This sequence joins TRBV29-1 and TRBJ1-2, with a weak D call TRBD1 (5 bases). The CDR3 nucleotides read TGCAGCCGGTGGGACGGCAACTATGGCTACACCTTC. Translated: CSRWDGNYGYTF.